This T cell receptor beta chain was observed in a study of cytomegalovirus exposure and HLA in healthy donors. The study ran its PCR with 60 Vbeta and 13 Jbeta primers. Sequencing was performed with immunoSEQ multiplex PCR; in TCRdb, only in-frame clones are kept and a portion is missing. There are more than 100,000 clones in the sample, with around 3.6% held by the top ten. This receptor was obtained from a man aged 18 to 30 in good health and CMV-seronegative. Material: PBMCs.

The CDR3 DNA reads as TGCGCCAGCAGCCAAGATAGGGGGAAGAACACTGAAGCTTTCTTT. Translation gives CASSQDRGKNTEAFF. The chain combines TRBV4-1 with TRBJ1-1; TRBD1 might be the D (6 bases). This CDR3 spans 15 amino acids. V dropped 0 bases and J dropped 1 base, with 9 bases sitting between them. Per the germline V gene, CDR1 is MGHRA and CDR2 is YSYEKL.